These 18 T cell receptor beta chains came from one sample sequenced in a study of blood T cells in healthy people across ages. A J-beta primer mix and a sample-barcoded 5' primer were used in a second PCR of about 6 to 12 cycles. TCRdb re-called the 5' RACE reads with MiXCR, one entry per CDR3 protein. The repertoire holds 1.6 million or so distinct CDR3 sequences, with about 31% as singletons. Sequencing input: blood. The receptors were gathered from a woman in her twenties or thirties in good health.

In its sample, this clonotype was seen a few times. This rearrangement joins TRBV10-3 to TRBJ1-4; D gene unclear. CDR1 ENHRY and CDR2 SYGVKD come from the germline V gene. The germline V and J ends were trimmed by 3 bases and 4 bases, with 9 bases remaining between them. The CDR3 loop spans 14 amino acids. The CDR3 bases are TGTGCCATCAGTGAAGGGTCAGATAATGAAAAACTGTTTTTT. Protein product: CAISEGSDNEKLFF.

This clonotype was picked up a small number of times. This chain connects TRBV6-2 or TRBV6-3 to TRBJ2-5; the match to TRBD2 covers 8 bases. CDR1 and CDR2 (germline): MNHEY, SVGEGT. Trimming took 7 bases from V and 9 from J; bases not matched to a gene: 22. The CDR3 covers 17 residues. CDR3: CASNARGLAGLTGSQYF. The CDR3 nucleotides are TGTGCCAGCAACGCTCGGGGGCTAGCGGGCCTCACCGGGTCCCAGTACTTC.

This clonotype was detected a few times. The chain uses TRBV15 and TRBJ2-7; a possible D gene is TRBD1 (9 bases). V lost 4 bases, J lost 1 base, and 17 bases lay in between. The CDR3 is 16 amino acids. Germline loops: CDR1 LNHNV, CDR2 YYDKDF (reference sequence). CDR3 sequence: CATSTREGQGSYEQYF. DNA of the CDR3: TGTGCCACCAGCACCCGGGAGGGACAGGGTTCCTACGAGCAGTACTTC.

This clonotype was counted between two and nine times. V and J are TRBV27 and TRBJ1-2, with TRBD1 as a possible D gene (5 bases). CDR1 and CDR2 from the germline V gene are MNHEY and SMNVEV (reference sequence). Trimming shortened V by 7 bases and J by 8 bases, and 20 bases separated the two germline ends. This CDR3 contains 14 residues. CDR3 sequence: CASKTADNSGGYTF. The CDR3 bases are TGTGCCAGCAAGACAGCCGACAATTCTGGAGGCTACACCTTC.

The rearrangement links TRBV19 to TRBJ2-7; tentative D call: TRBD2 (5 bases). The CDR3 spans 14 residues. V was shortened by 1 base and J by 3 bases, with 10 bases between the two germline ends. Germline V gene sequence: CDR1 LNHDA, CDR2 SQIVND (reference sequence). As DNA, the CDR3 is TGTGCCAGTAGTATAGCCCACGGACTCTACGAGCAGTACTTC. Its protein product is CASSIAHGLYEQYF.

On this clonotype: A single base separates this from a much larger clone, so it may be a read error. The gene calls are TRBV29-1 and TRBJ2-5; a possible D gene is TRBD2 (5 bases). V shed 7 bases and J shed 5 bases, with 14 bases lying between them. Germline V gene lookup returns CDR1 SQVTM and CDR2 ANQGSEA. This CDR3 comprises 12 residues. This CDR3 is CSGDYSAETQYF. The CDR3 coding sequence is TGCAGCGGTGACTATAGCGCGGAGACCCAGTACTTC.

The table lists this clonotype with a few counts. The chain recombines TRBV7-2 with TRBJ2-3, with D unclear. Trimming shortened V by 3 bases and J by 1 base, and 11 bases separated the two germline ends. Germline lookup yields CDR1 SGHTA and CDR2 FQGNSA. CDR3 length: 15 amino acids. DNA for the CDR3: TGTGCCAGCAGCTTTGTCGACGGGCGCACAGATACGCAGTATTTT. Its protein product is CASSFVDGRTDTQYF.

This clonotype was counted a few times. The chain carries TRBV9 and TRBJ1-1; D gene uncertain. The CDR3 extends over 14 amino acids. Germline V CDR1 and CDR2: SGDLS, YYNGEE. V gave up 0 bases and J gave up 3 bases, with 9 bases separating them. CDR3 nucleotides: TGTGCCAGCAGCGTAGCGGGGTTGGACACTGAAGCTTTCTTT. Translation gives CASSVAGLDTEAFF.

This clonotype appeared many times. J is TRBJ2-3 and V is TRBV29-1; TRBD1 matches at 8 bases. J lost 4 bases, V lost 4 bases, and 13 bases had no gene match. Germline V CDR1 and CDR2: SQVTM, ANQGSEA. There are 16 residues in the CDR3. For the CDR3, the DNA is TGCAGCGTTGTATCTCGGCAGGGGGCAATGGCAGATACGCAGTATTTT. This sequence encodes CSVVSRQGAMADTQYF.

This clonotype was counted between two and nine times. The chain couples TRBV20-1 to TRBJ1-1; D not certain. There are 12 residues in the CDR3. CDR1 and CDR2 from the germline V gene are DFQATT and SNEGSKA (reference sequence). Between the trimmed V and J ends, which lost 2 bases and 2 bases, there was a span of 6 bases. CDR3 residues: CSARKDNTEAFF. The DNA of the CDR3 is TGCAGTGCTAGAAAGGATAACACTGAAGCTTTCTTT.

This chain connects TRBV7-8 to TRBJ1-1; possible D gene TRBD1, 5 bases. Germline-derived CDR1 and CDR2 are SGHVS and FQNEAQ. The CDR3 spans 13 residues. The V end lost 7 bases, the J end lost 4 bases, and 13 bases lay between the germline ends. CDR3 DNA sequence: TGTGCCAGCACCCTCAGACAGACCACTGAAGCTTTCTTT. It specifies CASTLRQTTEAFF.

This rearrangement joins TRBV6-5 to TRBJ1-6; D remains ambiguous. V lost 5 bases to trimming and J lost 8 bases, with 13 bases between them. Germline CDR1 reads MNHEY; CDR2 reads SVGAGI. The CDR3 contains 14 residues. This chain's CDR3 is CASSGRTTYSPLHF. In DNA, the CDR3 is TGTGCCAGCAGTGGGAGAACGACTTATTCACCCCTCCACTTT.

This chain uses TRBV30 with TRBJ2-6; perhaps TRBD1 as D (5 bases). The CDR3 runs to 15 residues. Trimming took off 5 bases at V and 0 bases at J, with 11 bases between the two ends. Germline-derived CDR1 and CDR2 are GTSNPN and SVGIG (reference sequence). The CDR3 nucleotides are TGTGCCTGGGCTAGACAGAGCTCTGGGGCCAACGTCCTGACTTTC. It yields the protein CAWARQSSGANVLTF. The full variable domain, in which reference TRBV30 and TRBJ2-6 provide the parts outside the CDR3, is SQTIHQWPATLVQPVGSPLSLECTVEGTSNPNLYWYRQAAGRGLQLLFYSVGIGQISSEVPQNLSASRPQDRQFILSSKKLLLSDSGFYLCAWARQSSGANVLTFGAGSRLTVL.

The chain employs TRBV6-1 and TRBJ2-7, with a tentative D call TRBD1 (5 bases). The germline V gene encodes CDR1 MNHNS and CDR2 SASEGT. V lost 5 bases to trimming and J lost 2 bases, with 16 bases between them. There are 15 residues in the CDR3. CDR3 sequence reads: CASSWGKSDPYEQYF. In DNA, the CDR3 is TGTGCCAGCAGTTGGGGCAAGTCGGACCCCTACGAGCAGTACTTC.

This clonotype was counted a few times. The chain is built from TRBV7-6 and TRBJ2-5, with 7 nucleotides matching TRBD2. CDR1 is SGHVS and CDR2 is FNYEAQ in the germline V gene. The trim removed 2 bases at V and 5 bases at J, leaving 8 bases unmatched. The CDR3 totals 15 residues. The CDR3, as DNA: TGTGCCAGCAGCTTAAGGGCAAGCGGGGCCGAGACCCAGTACTTC. It translates to CASSLRASGAETQYF.

The genes are TRBV3-1 and TRBJ2-1; D may be TRBD1 (6 bases). CDR3 length: 14 residues. Germline CDR1 and CDR2: LGHDT and YNNKEL (reference sequence). V was shortened by 1 base and J by 7 bases, with 11 bases between the two germline ends. CDR3 amino acids: CASSQGQANNEQFF. CDR3 in DNA: TGTGCCAGCAGCCAAGGACAGGCCAATAATGAGCAGTTCTTC.

In its sample, this clonotype was seen a few times. V gene TRBV7-8 combines with J gene TRBJ2-3; 10 bases fit TRBD2. Germline lookup yields CDR1 SGHVS and CDR2 FQNEAQ. The CDR3 is 16 amino acids. The V and J ends lost 5 bases and 2 bases, in that order; junction bases with no gene match: 7. The CDR3 bases are TGTGCCAGCAGCGGGGGACTAGCGACTTTCACAGATACGCAGTATTTT. Encoded protein: CASSGGLATFTDTQYF.

V usage is TRBV6-2 or TRBV6-3 and J usage is TRBJ2-7; no firm D call. This CDR3 is built from 14 residues. The ends were cut back, 4 bases at V and 6 bases at J, with 16 bases in the middle. Germline lookup yields CDR1 MNHEY and CDR2 SVGEGT. The CDR3 protein is CASSFPGPAREQYF. The CDR3 DNA reads as TGTGCCAGCAGTTTCCCGGGCCCCGCCCGCGAGCAGTACTTC.